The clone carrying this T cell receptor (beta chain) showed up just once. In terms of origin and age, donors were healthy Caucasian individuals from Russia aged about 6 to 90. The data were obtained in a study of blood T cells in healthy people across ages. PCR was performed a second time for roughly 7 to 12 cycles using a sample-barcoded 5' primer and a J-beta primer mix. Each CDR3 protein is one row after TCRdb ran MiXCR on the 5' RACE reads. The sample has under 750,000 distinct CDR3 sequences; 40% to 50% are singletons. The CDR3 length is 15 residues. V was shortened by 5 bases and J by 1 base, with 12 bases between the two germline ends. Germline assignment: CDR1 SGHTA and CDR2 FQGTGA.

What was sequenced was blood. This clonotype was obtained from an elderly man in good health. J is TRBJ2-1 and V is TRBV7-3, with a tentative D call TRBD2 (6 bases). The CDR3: CASSPRLGSYNEQFF. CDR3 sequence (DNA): TGTGCCAGCAGCCCTCGACTAGGATCCTACAATGAGCAGTTCTTC.